This TCR beta chain was obtained from a study of cytomegalovirus exposure and HLA in healthy donors (dated by TCRdb to about 2017). The study in broad terms: According to an earlier analysis of 450 to 650 of the donors, some 180 million T cells yielded 90 million to 140 million unique TCR beta sequences and about 280 Gb of sequence data. The study was designed to test whether signatures of past pathogen exposure could be identified by cataloging public T cell receptors. Donor age, sex, ethnicity and CMV serostatus were compiled alongside the repertoire data. Using immunosequencing, the study profiled T cell repertoires from approximately 700 subjects and related those repertoires to cytomegalovirus serostatus. Genome-wide SNP genotypes for about 65% of the roughly 670 donors were used in a later genetic analysis, which treated that subset as a discovery cohort. An earlier analysis of 587 of the donors applied high-throughput TCR beta sequencing to assess whether each TCR beta V gene segment acted as functional or pseudogenic. A separate validation cohort of some 130 different subjects was used in addition to the roughly 700-subject first cohort. High-throughput TCR immunosequencing, statistical association of individual TCRs with disease status, and machine learning were combined to predict cytomegalovirus infection status. Rather than drawing on any new phenotypic data, the later analysis identified candidate immune exposures from TCR beta sequences and the way those sequences occurred across donors. The number of donors typed differed by locus, with about 620-630 for A, B, C, DRB1 and DQB1, roughly 520 for DQA1, about 610 for DPA1, and around 450 for DPB1. HLA typing included class I and class II loci at four-digit resolution. All discovery cohort repertoires had been generated using a single sequencing platform. Four to six DR-DQ haplotypes were handled as single units for association and clustering because linkage in the cohort was strong. The genetic ancestry cluster associated with self-reported Caucasian donors included around 76% of the 300 to 450 genotyped donors. Across around 400 genotyped donors of the cohort, an average of about 240,000 unique TCR beta nucleotide sequences per donor were sequenced, and roughly a sixth of those sequences were non-productive. About 280 gigabases of sequencing data and around 80 million unique TCR sequences made up an early release that covered about 640 HLA-typed donors. In a later analysis, previously published TCR beta repertoires from about 640 donors were re-analyzed and high-resolution HLA genotyping was added so that TCR occurrence patterns could be studied.

The research as a whole found: A later analysis found that HLA-associated TCR beta chains were more clonally expanded and had lower generation probabilities than equally common non-associated chains. For the cohort, immune exposure information was limited to CMV serostatus. An association between a missense DCLRE1C variant and V-gene and J-gene trimming of TCR beta chains was found in a later genetic analysis and replicated in an independent cohort. The classifier was reported to diagnose cytomegalovirus status with high specificity and sensitivity in both the original and validation cohorts. Most CMV-associated TCR beta chains appeared to be HLA-restricted in a later analysis, and the HLA associations seemed to be driven largely by CMV exposure. According to a later genetic analysis, donors in an Asian-associated ancestry cluster had fewer N-insertions in productive TCRs than the approximately 670-donor mean. A cluster of highly shared sequence variants was judged likely to be a technical artifact of the sequencing pipeline. While some public TCRs were present in many individuals, most TCR sequences turned up only very rarely across donors. Because the 87-base-pair reads could not distinguish some IMGT-functional V segments, including TRBV6-2 and TRBV6-3, those segments were excluded. In vitro tests confirmed that a few of the cytomegalovirus-associated TCR beta chains recognize cytomegalovirus antigens. Because HLA typing was missing for some donors at each locus, association tests included only the typed subset. Strong co-occurrence of HLA alleles, especially DR and DQ, made assigning TCR associations to individual alleles difficult. The cohort was sequenced for TCR beta chains only, and without alpha or paired-chain data the features that could be detected were limited. In a later analysis, several top co-occurrence clusters were reported to appear linked to parvovirus B19, influenza, CMV and Epstein-Barr virus. Because counts were too low, more than 15 rarely observed V segments, including chromosome 9 orphons, were excluded from the earlier analysis of roughly 580 of the donors. A further reported finding was that TCR beta sequences accurately predicted the HLA-A and HLA-B alleles for most subjects in the first cohort. The study listed 164 TCR beta chains as associated with cytomegalovirus. An earlier analysis of approximately 590 of the donors showed that most TCR beta V segments appeared in productive rearrangements either about 87% or about 30% of the time, which broadly matched IMGT annotations. Linkage disequilibrium might explain the correlated functional status among segregating V segments, but an unknown experimental factor could not be ruled out. The authors suggested that the approach could potentially be extended to other disease states and immunological phenotypes. Presence/absence analyses assumed roughly uniform sequencing depth across donors, an assumption that may not hold. A later analysis found that TCR association rates varied across HLA loci, with DRB1 alleles showing the most associated TCRs and HLA-C alleles the fewest. In a later analysis, some 18,000 TCR beta sequences were associated with specific HLA alleles at a false discovery rate of 0.05.

Library generation was performed with the immunoSEQ multiplex PCR assay. For the multiplex PCR, a mixture combining 60 forward primers for TCR Vbeta segments and 13 reverse primers for TCR Jbeta segments was used. A multiplex PCR assay on genomic DNA amplified the CDR3 region of rearranged TCR beta genes. On the Illumina HiSeq System, the amplified TCR beta libraries were sequenced as 87-base-pair reads. The paper's processing steps were these. Across the roughly 700 repertoires, a later analysis counted some 81 million unique TCR beta chains, approximately 12 million of which were shared by at least two donors. To remove PCR and sequencing errors, raw reads were error-corrected and collapsed into unique sequences using a nearest-neighbor algorithm that merged closely related sequences. CDR3 sequences were aligned to IMGT reference sequences to assign V, D and J gene segments. Each retained sequence needed at least a six-nucleotide match to both a V gene segment and a J gene segment. Rearrangements were classified as productive when the CDR3 lacked stop codons and remained in frame with V and J, and all other rearrangements were classified as non-productive. Following IMGT convention, CDR3 was defined as the stretch from the second conserved V-encoded cysteine up to the conserved J-encoded phenylalanine. The earlier analysis of more than 450 of the donors excluded sequences that lacked an unambiguous match to a single V gene segment. An earlier analysis of a few hundred of the donors called V segments functional above 56.7% productive rearrangements and segregating when the between-donor standard deviation exceeded 5%. A statistical classification framework was built to diagnose cytomegalovirus status from the catalog of TCR beta chain sequences. V and J gene assignment, in a later analysis, came from comparing TCR nucleotide sequences with IMGT/GENE-DB human TR gene sequences. Using the TCRdist pipeline, a later analysis assigned CDR3 sequences along with most-parsimonious VDJ recombination scenarios. In a later analysis, each TCR beta chain was defined by its CDR3 amino acid sequence together with its V-gene family, and reads without a unique V-gene family were excluded. As a way to deal with suspected cross-contamination and a sequencing artifact, a later analysis dropped nearly 600 nucleotide sequences that were highly shared and had low generation probability. In a later analysis, a clonal expansion index for each public chain was calculated from normalized within-repertoire ranks of inferred template counts. In a later analysis, generation probabilities were computed with a VDJ recombination model fitted to out-of-frame rearrangements, and the resulting probabilities were checked against IGoR. In a later analysis, TCR-TCR, TCR-HLA and TCR-CMV co-occurrence was scored with hypergeometric tests, and a repertoire-size bias correction was applied to TCR pairs. To estimate false discovery rates, a later analysis permuted the HLA or CMV assignments 20 times. In a later analysis, co-occurring TCRs were grouped using DBSCAN, and TCRdist sequence similarity was added for clustering within HLA-allele-positive subsets. Repertoires with fewer than 30,000 or more than 120,000 public chains, plus five repertoires with anomalous nucleotide sharing, were excluded from co-occurrence clustering. This is the immuneACCESS table as TCRdb keeps it, with only in-frame sequences that have V and J called. A part of the clones is gone; compared with another copy, unresolved V genes explain less than half, and the rest is unexplained. Clone size and V and J calls were adopted from that table, with D and trimming inferred from the DNA. In all, the sample holds 100,000 to 150,000 clones, and 81% of those were seen once. The ten biggest clones cover about 0.74% of the sample.

The CDR3 numbers 17 residues from cysteine through phenylalanine. Only CDR3 DNA is held: 51 bases, read in frame from base 1. V is trimmed back by 6 bases and J by 5 bases, and the junction contains 14 bases that no gene match accounts for. According to the germline V gene (reference sequence), CDR1 reads MNHEY and CDR2 reads SMNVEV. Concerning this clone: This clone's antigen is unknown. No base quality values were provided; no much bigger clone lies one nucleotide off.

The cohort was made up of approximately 700 healthy bone marrow donors. Cohort members were all nominally healthy when sampled, although unrecorded immune exposures were likely present. The donor was CMV seronegative and belonged to the group of 350 or so seronegative cohort members. A peripheral blood sample was provided by each donor, and peripheral blood mononuclear cells were used for TCR beta sequencing. The Qiagen DNeasy Blood Extraction Kit was used to extract genomic DNA from the blood cell samples. The receptor's source is a man between 18 and 29 years old in good health and CMV-seronegative. The rearranged chain carries TRBV27 and TRBJ2-5, with 11 middle bases fitting TRBD1. The sequenced sample consisted of PBMCs. The CDR3 protein sequence reads: CASRVLMGTGGRETQYF. The nucleotide sequence reads TGTGCCAGCAGAGTACTGATGGGGACAGGGGGTCGGGAGACCCAGTACTTC.